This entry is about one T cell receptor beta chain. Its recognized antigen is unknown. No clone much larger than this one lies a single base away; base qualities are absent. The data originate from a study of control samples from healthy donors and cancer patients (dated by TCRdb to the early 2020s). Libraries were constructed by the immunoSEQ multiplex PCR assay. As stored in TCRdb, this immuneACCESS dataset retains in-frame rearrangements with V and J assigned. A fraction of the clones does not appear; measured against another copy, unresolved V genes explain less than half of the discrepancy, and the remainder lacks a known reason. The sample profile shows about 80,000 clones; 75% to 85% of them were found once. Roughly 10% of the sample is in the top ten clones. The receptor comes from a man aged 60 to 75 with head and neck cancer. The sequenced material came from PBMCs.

The base sequence is TGTGCCAGCAGTCGGACTAGCGGGCTTACGGGGCAGTTCTTC. The resulting protein is CASSRTSGLTGQFF. The V gene is TRBV27 and the J gene is TRBJ2-1; TRBD2 aligns with 11 central bases. At the junction V is shortened by 5 bases and J by 12 bases; bases outside the gene matches: 9. The germline V gene (reference sequence) provides CDR1 MNHEY and CDR2 SMNVEV. From the cysteine up to the phenylalanine, the CDR3 has a length of 14 residues. Only CDR3 DNA remains: 42 bases, in frame from the first base.